A single T cell receptor beta chain is shown here with its context. This sample is drawn from a study of blood T cells in healthy people across ages. Using a J-beta primer mix together with a sample-barcoded 5' primer, a second PCR was run for about 6 to 11 cycles. Per sample, CDR3-containing paired-end reads numbered at least 2.5 million. Using its own MiXCR run on the 5' RACE reads, TCRdb lists one record per CDR3 protein. The table includes 800,000 to 900,000 distinct CDR3 sequences, approximately 65% detected once. The CDR3 contains 15 residues. Germline loops: CDR1 MNHEY, CDR2 SVGEGT. V trimming: 6 bases; J trimming: 5 bases; junction bases outside the gene matches: 11. Each donor gave 9.5 to 10 milliliters of peripheral blood.

The TCR originated in a man aged 25 to 40 in good health. Sequenced sample: blood. This rearrangement joins TRBV6-2 or TRBV6-3 to TRBJ2-5, with TRBD2 matching over 8 bases. The CDR3 region is CASRKPGLDWETQYF. As DNA, the CDR3 is TGTGCCAGCAGAAAACCGGGACTAGATTGGGAGACCCAGTACTTC.